This TCR beta chain was obtained from a study of siplizumab effects on memory and regulatory T cells. Overall study context: The pairing of mixed lymphocyte reactions set siplizumab at roughly 1 ug/mL against the absence of drug. Points from the study as a whole: A naive or memory phenotype could not be assigned to roughly 80-97% of the proliferating CD4+ or CD8+ clones. Naive T cells looked more diverse than memory cells, and they looked like major contributors to the alloresponse. Treg origin accounted for an average of 68.8% of mappable alloreactive CD4+ clones with siplizumab and under 30% in controls.

CDR1 is WSHSY, CDR2 SAAADI, per germline. The CDR3 is 16 residues long. V was shortened by 0 bases and J by 8 bases, with 17 bases between the two germline ends. Sequencing used immunoSEQ multiplex PCR; TCRdb keeps in-frame clones, though not all of them. The profile covers approximately 13,000 clones, with about two fifths appearing a single time and roughly a tenth taken by the ten largest. This clone was seen only a few times. The antigen is unknown. The mixed lymphocyte reaction cells were grown together in coculture at 37°C for approximately six days. The TCR was taken from a human donor in good health; the cells came from an allogeneic mixed lymphocyte reaction. The sample comprised CFSE-low (dividing) CD8+ T cells sorted from an allogeneic mixed lymphocyte reaction. The chain links TRBV10-2 to TRBJ2-4; TRBD2 is a possible D gene (7 bases). Written as DNA, the CDR3 is TGCGCCAGCAGTGAGTCTCCGGGGGGCGCAGGAGACATTCAGTACTTC. As protein: CASSESPGGAGDIQYF.